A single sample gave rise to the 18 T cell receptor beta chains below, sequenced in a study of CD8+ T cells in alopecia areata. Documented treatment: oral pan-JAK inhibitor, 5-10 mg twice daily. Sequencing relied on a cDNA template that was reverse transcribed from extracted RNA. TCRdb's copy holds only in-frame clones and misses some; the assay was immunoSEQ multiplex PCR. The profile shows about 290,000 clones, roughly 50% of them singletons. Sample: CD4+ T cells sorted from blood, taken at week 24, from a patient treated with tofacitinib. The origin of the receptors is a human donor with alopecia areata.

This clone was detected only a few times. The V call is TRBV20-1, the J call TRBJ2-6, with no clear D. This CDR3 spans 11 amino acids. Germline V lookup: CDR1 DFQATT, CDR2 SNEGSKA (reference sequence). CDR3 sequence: CRGYGANVLTF. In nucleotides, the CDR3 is TGCCGAGGATATGGGGCCAACGTCCTGACTTTC.

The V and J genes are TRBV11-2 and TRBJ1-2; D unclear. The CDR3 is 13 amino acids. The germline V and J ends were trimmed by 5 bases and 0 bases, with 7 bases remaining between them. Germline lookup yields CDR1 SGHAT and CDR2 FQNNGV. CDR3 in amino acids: CASSPDPNYGYTF. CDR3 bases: TGTGCCAGCAGCCCCGATCCTAACTATGGCTACACCTTC. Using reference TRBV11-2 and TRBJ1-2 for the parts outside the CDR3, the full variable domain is EAGVAQSPRYKIIEKRQSVAFWCNPISGHATLYWYQQILGQGPKLLIQFQNNGVVDDSQLPKDRFSAERLKGVDSTLKIQPAKLEDSAVYLCASSPDPNYGYTFGSGTRLTVV.

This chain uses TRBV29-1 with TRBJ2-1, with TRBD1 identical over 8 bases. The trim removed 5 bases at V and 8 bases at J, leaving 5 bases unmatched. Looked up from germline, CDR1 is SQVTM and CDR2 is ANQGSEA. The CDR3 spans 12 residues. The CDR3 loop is CSVQGAKDEQFF. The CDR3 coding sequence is TGCAGCGTTCAGGGGGCGAAAGATGAGCAGTTCTTC.

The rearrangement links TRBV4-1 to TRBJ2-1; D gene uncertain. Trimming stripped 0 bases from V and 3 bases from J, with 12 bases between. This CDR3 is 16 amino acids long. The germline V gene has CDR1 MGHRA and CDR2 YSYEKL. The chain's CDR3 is CASSQEGYPFYNEQFF. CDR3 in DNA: TGCGCCAGCAGCCAAGAAGGATACCCATTCTACAATGAGCAGTTCTTC.

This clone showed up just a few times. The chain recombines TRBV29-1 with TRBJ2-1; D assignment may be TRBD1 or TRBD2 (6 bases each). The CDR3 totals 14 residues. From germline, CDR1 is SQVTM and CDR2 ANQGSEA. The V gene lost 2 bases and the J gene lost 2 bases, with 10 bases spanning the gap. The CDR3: CSVERGAAYNEQFF. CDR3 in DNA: TGCAGCGTTGAAAGGGGGGCCGCCTACAATGAGCAGTTCTTC.

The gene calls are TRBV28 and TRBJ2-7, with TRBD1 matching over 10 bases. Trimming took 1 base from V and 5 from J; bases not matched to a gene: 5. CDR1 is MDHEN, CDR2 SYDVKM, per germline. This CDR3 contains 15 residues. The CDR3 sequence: CASSLSGQGIHEQYF. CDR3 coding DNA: TGTGCCAGCAGTTTATCGGGACAGGGGATCCACGAGCAGTACTTC.

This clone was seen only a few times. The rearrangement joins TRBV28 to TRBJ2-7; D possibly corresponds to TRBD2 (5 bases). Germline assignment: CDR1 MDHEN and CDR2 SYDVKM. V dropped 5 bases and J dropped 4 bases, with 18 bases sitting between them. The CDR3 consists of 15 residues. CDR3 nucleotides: TGTGCCAGCAGTAAACCGAGGGAAAGACGATACGAGCAGTACTTC. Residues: CASSKPRERRYEQYF.

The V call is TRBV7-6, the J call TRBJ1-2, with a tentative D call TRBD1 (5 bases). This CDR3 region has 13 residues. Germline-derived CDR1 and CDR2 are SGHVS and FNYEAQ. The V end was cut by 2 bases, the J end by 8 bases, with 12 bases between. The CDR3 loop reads CASSLSQGEGYTF. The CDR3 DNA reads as TGTGCCAGCAGCTTAAGCCAGGGTGAAGGCTACACCTTC.

CDR3 residues: CASSHLDTYNEQFF. The CDR3 DNA reads as TGCGCCAGCAGCCACCTTGATACCTACAATGAGCAGTTCTTC. The chain combines TRBV4-3 with TRBJ2-1; D is unclear. CDR3 length: 14 amino acids. The germline CDR1 and CDR2 sequences are LGHNA and YSLEER. Trimming shortened V by 3 bases and J by 2 bases, and 8 bases separated the two germline ends.

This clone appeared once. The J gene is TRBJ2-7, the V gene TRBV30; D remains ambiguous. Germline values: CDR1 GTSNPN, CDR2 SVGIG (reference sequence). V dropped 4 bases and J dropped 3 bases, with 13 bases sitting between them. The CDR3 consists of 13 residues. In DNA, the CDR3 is TGTGCCTGGATTGGTGGGGTTAACTACGAGCAGTACTTC. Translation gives CAWIGGVNYEQYF.

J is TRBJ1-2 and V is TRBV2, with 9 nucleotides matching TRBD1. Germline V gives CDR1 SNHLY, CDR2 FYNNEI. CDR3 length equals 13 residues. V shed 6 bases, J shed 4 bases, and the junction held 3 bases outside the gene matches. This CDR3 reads CASRGDRAYGYTF. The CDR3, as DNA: TGTGCCAGCAGGGGGGACAGGGCCTATGGCTACACCTTC.

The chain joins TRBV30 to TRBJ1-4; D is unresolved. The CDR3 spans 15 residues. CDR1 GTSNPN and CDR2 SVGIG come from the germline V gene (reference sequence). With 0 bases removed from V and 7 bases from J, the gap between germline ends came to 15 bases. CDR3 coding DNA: TGTGCCTGGAGTGTACTTGGGCGGTTGGGTGAAAAACTGTTTTTT. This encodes CAWSVLGRLGEKLFF.

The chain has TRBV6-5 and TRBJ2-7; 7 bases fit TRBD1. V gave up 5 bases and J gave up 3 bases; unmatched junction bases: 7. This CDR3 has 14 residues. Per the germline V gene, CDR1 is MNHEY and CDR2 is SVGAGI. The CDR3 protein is CASSGTARFYEQYF. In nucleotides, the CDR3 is TGTGCCAGCAGTGGGACAGCTCGGTTCTACGAGCAGTACTTC.

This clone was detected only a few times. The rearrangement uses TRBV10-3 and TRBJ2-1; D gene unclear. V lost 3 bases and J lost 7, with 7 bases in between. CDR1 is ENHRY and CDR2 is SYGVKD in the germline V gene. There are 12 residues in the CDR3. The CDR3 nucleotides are TGTGCCATCAGTGATAAGGGAAATGAGCAGTTCTTC. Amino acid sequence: CAISDKGNEQFF.

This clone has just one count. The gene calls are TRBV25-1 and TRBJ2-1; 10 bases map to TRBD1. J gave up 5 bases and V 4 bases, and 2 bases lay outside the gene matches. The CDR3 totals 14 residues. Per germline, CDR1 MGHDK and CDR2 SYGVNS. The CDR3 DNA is TGTGCCAGCAGTGGGGACAGGGGACACAATGAGCAGTTCTTC. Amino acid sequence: CASSGDRGHNEQFF.

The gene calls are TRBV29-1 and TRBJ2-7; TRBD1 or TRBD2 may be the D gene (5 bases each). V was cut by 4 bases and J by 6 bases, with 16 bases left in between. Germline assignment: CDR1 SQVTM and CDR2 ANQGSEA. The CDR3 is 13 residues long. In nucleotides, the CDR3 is TGCAGCGTTGGCGGACTCAGGGTAGGCGAGCAGTACTTC. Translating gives CSVGGLRVGEQYF.

The CDR3 sequence: CATSRDRLNTEAFF. The CDR3 DNA is TGTGCCACCAGCAGGGACAGGCTGAACACTGAAGCTTTCTTT. This chain joins TRBV15 and TRBJ1-1; the match to TRBD1 covers 7 bases. The CDR3 is 14 amino acids. Per germline, CDR1 LNHNV and CDR2 YYDKDF (reference sequence). The J segment lost 0 bases and the V segment lost 3 bases, leaving 1 base of the junction unmatched.

The CDR3 nucleotides are TGTGCCAGCAGCCCTAACAGGGACGAGCAGTACTTC. Translated, it gives CASSPNRDEQYF. V usage is TRBV7-2 and J usage is TRBJ2-7, with a weak D call TRBD1 (6 bases). Between the trimmed V and J ends, which lost 5 bases and 5 bases, there was a span of 10 bases. The CDR3 runs 12 residues. The germline CDR1 and CDR2 sequences are SGHTA and FQGNSA.